This T cell receptor beta chain was documented in a study of cytomegalovirus exposure and HLA in healthy donors (dated by TCRdb to about 2017). Regarding the complete study: An earlier analysis of 587 of the donors reported 250 to 350 Gb of sequence data and more than 90 million unique TCR beta sequences from some 180 million T cells. An early release that covered several hundred HLA-typed donors contained 300 to 350 gigabases of sequencing data and around 80 million unique TCR sequences. The genetic ancestry cluster associated with self-reported Caucasian donors included about 81% of the roughly 380 genotyped donors. The study aimed to test whether signatures of past pathogen exposure could be identified by cataloging public T cell receptors. Using immunosequencing, the study profiled T cell repertoires from 640 or so subjects and related those repertoires to cytomegalovirus serostatus. Along with the roughly 700-subject first cohort, a separate validation cohort of over a hundred different subjects was used. To predict cytomegalovirus infection status, the study brought together high-throughput TCR immunosequencing, statistical association of individual TCRs with disease status, and machine learning. A later analysis re-analyzed previously published TCR beta repertoires from 600 to 850 donors and added high-resolution HLA genotyping to study TCR occurrence patterns. In the later analysis, no new phenotypic data were used to find candidate immune exposures; instead, reliance was placed on TCR beta sequences and their occurrence across donors. To decide whether each TCR beta V gene segment behaved as functional or pseudogenic, an earlier analysis of some 600 of the donors relied on high-throughput TCR beta sequencing. Alongside the repertoire data, information on donor age, sex, ethnicity and CMV serostatus was compiled. A later genetic analysis used genome-wide SNP genotypes for about 55% of the 666 donors, treating that subset as a discovery cohort. All discovery cohort repertoires had been generated on a single sequencing platform. Both class I and class II loci were covered by HLA typing, at four-digit resolution. Typing coverage varied by locus: 629-630 donors for A, B, C, DRB1 and DQB1; roughly 560 for DQA1; about 570 for DPA1; some 470 for DPB1. Several DR-DQ haplotypes were handled as single units for association and clustering because linkage in the cohort was strong. Among 300 to 500 genotyped donors of the cohort, an average of approximately 200,000 unique TCR beta nucleotide sequences was sequenced per donor, of which approximately 19% were non-productive.

Beyond this particular receptor, the publication reports: When HLA alleles, especially DR and DQ, strongly co-occurred, TCR associations were difficult to assign to individual alleles. V-gene and J-gene trimming of TCR beta chains was associated with a missense DCLRE1C variant in a later genetic analysis, and the association was replicated in an independent cohort. Because HLA typing was unavailable for some donors at each locus, only the typed subset was used in association tests. Because counts were too low, approximately 15 rarely observed V segments, including chromosome 9 orphons, were excluded from the earlier analysis of roughly 580 of the donors. Immune exposure information for the cohort was limited to CMV serostatus. In a later analysis, TCR association rates were found to vary across HLA loci, with the most associated TCRs seen for DRB1 alleles and the fewest for HLA-C alleles. An earlier analysis of around 540 of the donors showed that most TCR beta V segments appeared in productive rearrangements either about 87% or about 30% of the time, which broadly matched IMGT annotations. Linkage disequilibrium might explain the correlated functional status among segregating V segments, but an unknown experimental factor could not be ruled out. At a false discovery rate of 0.05, a later analysis linked around 17,000 TCR beta sequences to specific HLA alleles. Most TCR sequences were observed very rarely across donors, whereas some public TCRs were present in many individuals. Only TCR beta chains were sequenced in this cohort, and the absence of alpha or paired-chain data limited detectable features. According to a later genetic analysis, donors in an Asian-associated ancestry cluster had fewer N-insertions in productive TCRs than the approximately 670-donor mean. A further reported finding was that TCR beta sequences accurately predicted the HLA-A and HLA-B alleles for most subjects in the first cohort. According to the authors, the approach could potentially be generalized to other disease states and immunological phenotypes. In a later analysis, most CMV-associated TCR beta chains were found to appear HLA-restricted, with HLA associations seemingly driven largely by CMV exposure. In vitro tests confirmed that a few of the cytomegalovirus-associated TCR beta chains recognize cytomegalovirus antigens. In a later analysis, HLA-associated TCR beta chains were found to be more clonally expanded and to have lower generation probabilities than equally common non-associated chains. Sequencing depth was assumed to be roughly uniform across donors in the presence/absence analyses, though that assumption may not hold. Some IMGT-functional V segments, including TRBV6-2 and TRBV6-3, could not be told apart with the 87-base-pair reads, so those segments were excluded. A total of about 180 TCR beta chains were listed by the study as associated with cytomegalovirus. The sequencing pipeline was judged likely to have produced a cluster of highly shared sequence variants as a technical artifact. A later analysis reported that several top co-occurrence clusters appeared linked to parvovirus B19, influenza, CMV and Epstein-Barr virus. Cytomegalovirus status was reported to be diagnosed by the classifier with high specificity and sensitivity in both the original and validation cohorts.

The cohort consisted of 600 to 700 healthy bone marrow donors. At the time of sampling, all cohort members were nominally healthy, though unrecorded immune exposures were likely present. The donor tested CMV seronegative, placing the donor among the approximately 360 seronegative members of the cohort. A peripheral blood sample was collected from each donor, and TCR beta sequencing was performed on peripheral blood mononuclear cells. The Qiagen DNeasy Blood Extraction Kit was used to extract genomic DNA from the blood cell samples. Notes on this clone: Its antigen specificity is not known. Base quality data are lacking; no much larger clone is found one base away.

V and J lose 4 bases and 3 bases, and a span of 16 bases separates them. In the germline V gene, CDR1 corresponds to MGHRA and CDR2 to YSYEKL. Taken from cysteine to phenylalanine, the CDR3 has 16 residues. Only the CDR3 DNA is retained, 48 bases long and in frame from the first base. Receptor libraries were prepared by the immunoSEQ multiplex PCR assay. For the multiplex PCR, a mixture combining 60 forward primers for TCR Vbeta segments and 13 reverse primers for TCR Jbeta segments was used. Amplification of the CDR3 region of rearranged TCR beta genes was performed with a multiplex PCR assay on genomic DNA. On the Illumina HiSeq System, the amplified TCR beta libraries were sequenced as 87-base-pair reads. The published analysis was carried out like this. In a later analysis, 77 million or so unique TCR beta chains were counted across the roughly 610 repertoires, and some 10 million of these chains were shared by at least two donors. Raw reads were error-corrected and collapsed into unique sequences by a nearest-neighbor algorithm in which closely related sequences were merged to remove PCR and sequencing errors. To assign V, D and J gene segments, CDR3 sequences were aligned to IMGT reference sequences. For a sequence to be retained, a match of at least six nucleotides to both a V gene segment and a J gene segment was required. Rearrangements were called productive when the CDR3 lacked stop codons and stayed in frame with V and J; all others were non-productive. CDR3 was defined according to IMGT convention as the region running from the second conserved V-encoded cysteine to the conserved J-encoded phenylalanine. The earlier analysis of about 640 of the donors excluded any sequence lacking an unambiguous match to a single V gene segment. In an earlier analysis of around 590 of the donors, a V segment was called functional when productive rearrangements were above 56.7%, and segregating when the standard deviation between donors exceeded 5%. To diagnose cytomegalovirus status from the catalog of TCR beta chain sequences, a statistical classification framework was built. In a later analysis, TCR nucleotide sequences were compared against IMGT/GENE-DB human TR gene sequences so that V and J genes could be assigned. The TCRdist pipeline was used in a later analysis to assign CDR3 sequences and most-parsimonious VDJ recombination scenarios. A later analysis defined each TCR beta chain by its CDR3 amino acid sequence plus V-gene family, and excluded reads lacking a unique V-gene family. A later analysis removed 450 to 600 highly shared, low-generation-probability nucleotide sequences to deal with suspected cross-contamination and a sequencing artifact. In a later analysis, a clonal expansion index for each public chain was calculated from normalized within-repertoire ranks of inferred template counts. In a later analysis, generation probabilities were computed with a VDJ recombination model fitted to out-of-frame rearrangements, and the resulting probabilities were checked against IGoR. In a later analysis, TCR-TCR, TCR-HLA and TCR-CMV co-occurrence was scored with hypergeometric tests, and a repertoire-size bias correction was applied to TCR pairs. A later analysis estimated false discovery rates by permuting HLA or CMV assignments 20 times. In a later analysis, co-occurring TCRs were grouped using DBSCAN, and TCRdist sequence similarity was added for clustering within HLA-allele-positive subsets. Repertoires with fewer than 30,000 or more than 120,000 public chains, plus five repertoires with anomalous nucleotide sharing, were excluded from co-occurrence clustering. This immuneACCESS table, as held by TCRdb, lists in-frame sequences with V and J called but not all clones. Of the missing ones, under half trace to an unresolved V gene in checked studies; the others have no known cause. The D gene and trimming were derived from the DNA, and the V and J assignments and clone size from that table. Present in this sample are roughly 120,000 clones, approximately 81% of which were seen just once. The ten largest clones represent roughly 2% of the sample.

Recombination linked TRBV4-1 to TRBJ1-5; TRBD1 might be the D gene, on 6 matching bases. The TCR sequence derives from a young man in good health and CMV-seronegative. The sample consisted of PBMCs. The CDR3 sequence is CASSREPGQSNQPQHF. The nucleotide sequence is TGCGCCAGCAGCCGAGAACCGGGACAATCCAATCAGCCCCAGCATTTT.